One sample yielded the 24 T cell receptor beta chains listed below, sequenced in a study of cytotoxic CD8 clonotypes in ibrutinib-treated CLL. Generated by immunoSEQ multiplex PCR, the TCRdb table keeps only in-frame clones and is missing some. The sample consists of roughly 220,000 clones, 79% of them appearing once. Sequencing used PBMCs, obtained after 12 months of ibrutinib treatment. All receptors come from a human donor with chronic lymphocytic leukemia.

The chain links TRBV6-4 to TRBJ2-3; TRBD1 aligns across 8 bases. The trim removed 6 bases at V and 3 bases at J, leaving 2 bases unmatched. The CDR3 runs to 13 residues. The germline V gene encodes CDR1 MRHNA and CDR2 SNTAGT. For the CDR3, the DNA is TGTGCCAGCAGGGACAGGGAAACAGATACGCAGTATTTT. Translated: CASRDRETDTQYF.

The J gene is TRBJ2-7, the V gene TRBV19; TRBD2 matches at 12 bases. The length of the CDR3 is 11 residues. Germline V CDR1 and CDR2: LNHDA, SQIVND (reference sequence). CDR3 region: CATSGRYEQYF. Written as DNA, the CDR3 is TGTGCTACTAGCGGGAGGTACGAGCAGTACTTC.

The CDR3 nucleotides are TGTGCCAGCAGCTTACGAAGCGGCCACAATGAGCAGTTCTTC. Translation gives CASSLRSGHNEQFF. This chain uses TRBV11-2 with TRBJ2-1, with D possibly being TRBD2 (5 bases). The length of the CDR3 is 14 residues. Germline V gene data show CDR1 as SGHAT and CDR2 as FQNNGV. Trimming pared 2 bases from V and 5 bases from J, leaving 10 bases between.

This clone was seen only once. The V gene is TRBV27, the J gene TRBJ2-3; 9 positions agree with TRBD2. The germline gives CDR1 MNHEY, CDR2 SMNVEV (reference sequence). The J segment lost 14 bases and the V segment lost 6 bases, leaving 9 bases of the junction unmatched. CDR3 size: 12 residues. The CDR3 region has the DNA TGTGCCAGCAGCCCTCCTAGCGGGGTAAGGTATTTT. Translation: CASSPPSGVRYF.

This clone was picked up one time. This chain uses TRBV29-1 with TRBJ2-1; D might be TRBD2 (6 bases). CDR3 length: 17 residues. V was trimmed by 4 bases and J by 4 bases, leaving 23 bases between them. Germline V gene lookup returns CDR1 SQVTM and CDR2 ANQGSEA. The chain's CDR3 is CSVAPGSSGLFYNEQFF. CDR3 DNA sequence: TGCAGCGTTGCCCCTGGGAGTAGCGGATTATTTTACAATGAGCAGTTCTTC.

This sequence joins TRBV7-3 and TRBJ1-1; the D is unclear. The length of the CDR3 is 13 residues. CDR1 is SGHTA, CDR2 FQGTGA, per germline. The V end was cut by 3 bases, the J end by 5 bases, with 10 bases between. The chain's CDR3 is CASSFYVETEAFF. The CDR3 region has the DNA TGTGCCAGCAGCTTCTATGTGGAGACTGAAGCTTTCTTT.

The chain recombines TRBV6-5 with TRBJ1-2; 8 bases fit TRBD1. After removal of 0 bases from V and 6 bases from J, the junction contained 6 bases not matched to a gene. This CDR3 region has 15 residues. Looked up from germline, CDR1 is MNHEY and CDR2 is SVGAGI. The CDR3 DNA sequence: TGTGCCAGCAGTTACTCGGGGCAGGGGGCGAATGGCTACACCTTC. Translated, it gives CASSYSGQGANGYTF.

Concerning this clone itself: Other DNA sequences in the sample encode the same CDR3. The J gene is TRBJ2-7, the V gene TRBV4-1; no reliable D call. The V gene lost 1 base and the J gene lost 4 bases, with 5 bases spanning the gap. Germline V lookup: CDR1 MGHRA, CDR2 YSYEKL. The CDR3 has 12 amino acids. This CDR3 reads CASSQGSYEQYF. CDR3 nucleotide sequence: TGCGCCAGCAGCCAAGGATCTTACGAGCAGTACTTC.

The table lists this clone with a few counts. The chain links TRBV4-1 to TRBJ2-1; the match to TRBD2 covers 7 bases. This CDR3 has 17 residues. Germline V gives CDR1 MGHRA, CDR2 YSYEKL. Losses at the gene ends were 5 bases for V and 4 bases for J; bases not matched to a gene: 14. CDR3: CASSARGGPETYNEQFF. As DNA, the CDR3 is TGCGCCAGCAGCGCACGGGGAGGGCCTGAGACTTACAATGAGCAGTTCTTC.

The chain couples TRBV2 to TRBJ1-2; TRBD1 is a possible D gene (5 bases). Looked up from germline, CDR1 is SNHLY and CDR2 is FYNNEI. CDR3 length: 11 amino acids. V lost 6 bases to trimming and J lost 7 bases, with 9 bases between them. CDR3 nucleotide sequence: TGTGCCAGCAGCAGGGTTCGTGGCTACACCTTC. This encodes CASSRVRGYTF.

V gene TRBV6-1 combines with J gene TRBJ1-2; D gene unclear. V lost 7 bases, J lost 6 bases, and 12 bases lay in between. Germline V CDR1 and CDR2: MNHNS, SASEGT. The CDR3 contains 12 residues. CDR3 amino acids: CASNRWGDGYTF. CDR3 nucleotide sequence: TGTGCCAGCAATCGGTGGGGAGATGGCTACACCTTC.

The V gene is TRBV10-2, the J gene TRBJ2-7; 7 bases fit TRBD1. J was trimmed by 0 bases and V by 3 bases; bases with no gene match: 8. CDR3 length: 16 residues. Germline CDR1 is WSHSY and CDR2 is SAAADI. The CDR3 region has the DNA TGCGCCAGCAGTGAAGGGGGCGCCGGCGGCTCCTACGAGCAGTACTTC. Amino acids: CASSEGGAGGSYEQYF.

V and J are TRBV2 and TRBJ1-5, with 9 bases matching TRBD1. Germline V gives CDR1 SNHLY, CDR2 FYNNEI. This CDR3 region has 15 residues. After removal of 4 bases from V and 5 bases from J, the junction contained 6 bases not matched to a gene. The CDR3 sequence: CASSVDRGEHQPQHF. The CDR3 DNA reads as TGTGCCAGCAGTGTCGACAGGGGGGAACATCAGCCCCAGCATTTT.

V and J are TRBV4-2 and TRBJ2-3; 8 bases agree with TRBD2. V lost 4 bases and J lost 5; bases outside the gene matches: 11. Looked up from germline, CDR1 is LGHNA and CDR2 is YNFKEQ. The CDR3 runs 16 residues. The CDR3 DNA reads as TGTGCCAGCAGCCGGTATGCGGGGGGTGGTATAGATACGCAGTATTTT. Translation: CASSRYAGGGIDTQYF.

This chain links TRBV14 with TRBJ1-4; TRBD1 agrees at 7 bases. V lost 4 bases to trimming and J lost 7 bases; unmatched junction nucleotides: 12. Per the germline V gene, CDR1 is SGHDN and CDR2 is FVKESK. This CDR3 is 16 amino acids long. In nucleotides, the CDR3 is TGTGCCAGCAGCCCAAGATCGGACAGGCTTCTTGAAAAACTGTTTTTT. Its protein is CASSPRSDRLLEKLFF.

The chain has TRBV6-5 and TRBJ1-2; D is unresolved. With 2 bases removed from V and 5 bases from J, the gap between germline ends came to 9 bases. This CDR3 region has 13 residues. In germline, CDR1 is MNHEY, CDR2 SVGAGI. This chain's CDR3 is CASSYRVEYGYTF. The DNA for the CDR3 is TGTGCCAGCAGTTACAGGGTGGAGTATGGCTACACCTTC.

V usage is TRBV2 and J usage is TRBJ1-5, with D perhaps TRBD1 (5 bases). CDR3 size: 15 residues. V gave up 4 bases and J gave up 0 bases, with 10 bases separating them. CDR1 is SNHLY, CDR2 FYNNEI, per germline. This chain's CDR3 is CASSVRRGSNQPQHF. In nucleotides, the CDR3 is TGTGCCAGCAGTGTCCGGAGGGGTAGCAATCAGCCCCAGCATTTT.

This sequence joins TRBV7-9 and TRBJ2-1; D is uncertain. Trimming cost V 6 bases and J 5 bases, with 14 bases left between them. The germline V gene has CDR1 SEHNR and CDR2 FQNEAQ (reference sequence). This CDR3 contains 14 residues. The CDR3: CASSPIGVDNEQFF. CDR3 DNA: TGTGCCAGCAGTCCCATCGGAGTCGACAATGAGCAGTTCTTC.

The chain joins TRBV25-1 to TRBJ2-3; 11 bases are a match to TRBD1. Germline CDR1 and CDR2: MGHDK and SYGVNS. Trimming took 0 bases from V and 6 from J; bases not matched to a gene: 2. The CDR3 spans 15 residues. CDR3 sequence reads: CASSEYRDRGDTQYF. The CDR3, as DNA: TGTGCCAGCAGTGAATATAGGGACAGGGGGGATACGCAGTATTTT.

This clone showed up just a few times. The chain joins TRBV2 to TRBJ2-7, with 13 bases identical to TRBD2. This CDR3 is built from 14 residues. The V gene end was trimmed by 7 bases and the J gene end by 3 bases; junction bases not matched to a gene: 3. Looked up from germline, CDR1 is SNHLY and CDR2 is FYNNEI. Here the CDR3 reads CASIRTSGSYEQYF. CDR3 DNA: TGTGCCAGCATTAGGACTAGCGGGAGCTACGAGCAGTACTTC.

The chain employs TRBV7-6 and TRBJ1-1; D remains unclear. The germline V and J ends were trimmed by 1 base and 2 bases, with 11 bases remaining between them. Germline loops: CDR1 SGHVS, CDR2 FNYEAQ. There are 15 residues in the CDR3. CDR3 loop: CASSLGPGLNTEAFF. The CDR3 bases are TGTGCCAGCAGCTTAGGCCCTGGGCTAAACACTGAAGCTTTCTTT.

CDR3 nucleotides: TGTGCCAGCTCAGGTTCCTACGAGCAGTACTTC. The encoded protein is CASSGSYEQYF. This chain links TRBV7-9 with TRBJ2-7, with D unclear. Germline V gene data show CDR1 as SEHNR and CDR2 as FQNEAQ (reference sequence). The CDR3 consists of 11 residues. Trimming cost V 8 bases and J 1 base, with 6 bases left between them.

The chain uses TRBV5-1 and TRBJ2-6; D call uncertain. Deletions cut 5 bases from V and 1 base from J, with 16 bases between. Germline V gene sequence: CDR1 SGHRS, CDR2 YFSETQ. The CDR3 sequence is 17 residues long. The CDR3 spells CASSRGGSQSGANVLTF. As DNA, the CDR3 is TGCGCCAGCAGTCGAGGTGGAAGTCAATCTGGGGCCAACGTCCTGACTTTC.

In its sample, this clone was seen once. The CDR3 DNA reads as TGTGCCAGCAGCCGGACCGGGACCTTGGTCGGGGGCTACACCTTC. It specifies CASSRTGTLVGGYTF. V gene TRBV6-5 combines with J gene TRBJ1-2; TRBD1 is a possible D gene (5 bases). There are 15 residues in the CDR3. The ends were cut back, 6 bases at V and 8 bases at J, with 22 bases in the middle. Germline V gene lookup returns CDR1 MNHEY and CDR2 SVGAGI.